The rows below give T cell receptor beta chains drawn from one sample of a study of CD8+ T cells in alopecia areata. The protocol was immunoSEQ multiplex PCR, while the TCRdb copy is restricted to in-frame clones and leaves out a portion. The data contain around 270,000 clones, about 62% of them singletons. The input for sequencing was CD4+ T cells sorted from blood, taken at week 24, from a patient treated with tofacitinib. The receptors originated from a human donor with alopecia areata. Each CDR3 is given with its conserved first and last residue. A D gene is named only where the DNA matches it firmly. The size of a clone is reported for some rows only, either as once, few or many, or as a class for expanded clones.

clone size	D gene	V gene	J gene	CDR3 protein	CDR3 DNA
NA	NA	TRBV14	TRBJ2-7	CASSQVRDGVGEQYF	TGTGCCAGCAGCCAAGTCCGGGACGGCGTCGGAGAGCAGTACTTC
NA	NA	TRBV9	TRBJ2-3	CASSVGLVPDTQYF	TGTGCCAGCAGCGTAGGTCTAGTCCCAGATACGCAGTATTTT
few	NA	TRBV29-1	TRBJ1-2	CSVENPGTNDWGYTF	TGCAGCGTCGAAAATCCGGGGACAAATGATTGGGGCTACACCTTC
NA	NA	TRBV7-2	TRBJ2-4	CASSLVGNIQYF	TGTGCCAGCAGCTTAGTGGGGAACATTCAGTACTTC
NA	NA	TRBV30	TRBJ1-3	CAWSPRDTSGNTIYF	TGTGCCTGGAGTCCCCGGGACACCTCTGGAAACACCATATATTTT
NA	TRBD1	TRBV29-1	TRBJ1-2	CSVEVGTGGFGYTF	TGCAGCGTTGAGGTTGGGACAGGGGGCTTTGGCTACACCTTC
NA	TRBD2	TRBV7-3	TRBJ2-5	CASASRGDQETQYF	TGTGCCAGCGCCTCGCGGGGGGACCAAGAGACCCAGTACTTC
NA	NA	TRBV30	TRBJ1-6	CAWRQGPSSYNSPLHF	TGTGCCTGGAGACAGGGACCTAGCTCCTATAATTCACCCCTCCACTTT
few	NA	TRBV29-1	TRBJ2-7	CSVDLEGQTYEQYF	TGCAGCGTTGATTTGGAGGGGCAAACCTACGAGCAGTACTTC
NA	NA	TRBV7-7	TRBJ2-5	CASSLALGLQETQYF	TGTGCTAGCAGCTTAGCCCTAGGACTCCAAGAGACCCAGTACTTC
NA	NA	TRBV30	TRBJ2-7	CACSVRDVEQYF	TGTGCCTGCTCTGTTCGGGATGTCGAGCAGTACTTC
NA	TRBD1	TRBV11-2	TRBJ2-1	CASIIGGFLDNEQFF	TGTGCCAGCATTATAGGGGGCTTTTTGGACAATGAGCAGTTCTTC
NA	NA	TRBV7-8	TRBJ1-2	CASSSVYGGDYGYTF	TGTGCCAGCAGCTCAGTCTACGGGGGTGACTATGGCTACACCTTC
NA	NA	TRBV4-3	TRBJ2-7	CASSQELRHSYEQYF	TGCGCCAGCAGCCAAGAACTAAGACACTCCTACGAGCAGTACTTC
NA	TRBD2	TRBV5-1	TRBJ2-2	CASTPWGTSDITGELFF	TGCGCCAGCACCCCCTGGGGGACTAGCGATATCACCGGGGAGCTGTTTTTT
NA	NA	TRBV7-2	TRBJ2-7	CASSLGTGGPYEQYF	TGTGCCAGCAGCTTAGGCACGGGGGGCCCCTACGAGCAGTACTTC
once	NA	TRBV25-1	TRBJ1-2	CASLDRGVGGYTF	TGTGCCAGCCTCGATAGGGGGGTAGGTGGCTACACCTTC
few	NA	TRBV10-3	TRBJ1-2	CAIRRQSDPYGYTF	TGTGCCATCAGAAGACAGAGTGACCCCTATGGCTACACCTTC
NA	NA	TRBV6-5	TRBJ2-5	CASSFRGETQYF	TGTGCCAGCAGTTTCAGGGGCGAGACCCAGTACTTC
NA	TRBD1	TRBV27	TRBJ1-1	CASSLNRGGNTEAFF	TGTGCCAGCAGCCTAAACAGGGGTGGTAACACTGAAGCTTTCTTT
few	TRBD1	TRBV5-1	TRBJ1-2	CASSRDSTQGYTF	TGCGCCAGCAGCCGGGACAGTACTCAAGGCTACACCTTC
NA	NA	TRBV28	TRBJ2-1	CASSPPLGTFNNEQFF	TGTGCCAGCAGTCCTCCTCTTGGGACTTTTAACAATGAGCAGTTCTTC
NA	NA	TRBV7-9	TRBJ1-4	CASSLGVEEKLFF	TGTGCCAGCAGCTTAGGGGTGGAGGAAAAACTGTTTTTT
once	TRBD1	TRBV4-2	TRBJ1-1	CASSQDRTGAKNTEAFF	TGTGCCAGCAGCCAAGATAGGACAGGGGCAAAGAACACTGAAGCTTTCTTT
NA	TRBD2	TRBV29-1	TRBJ2-1	CSVGTSGGAIAYNEQFF	TGCAGCGTCGGGACTAGCGGGGGGGCGATCGCCTACAATGAGCAGTTCTTC
NA	TRBD1	TRBV7-2	TRBJ2-3	CASSGRQGTDTQYF	TGTGCCAGCAGCGGTCGACAGGGGACAGATACGCAGTATTTT
NA	TRBD1	TRBV5-6	TRBJ2-7	CASSTGTGTLSYEQYF	TGTGCCAGCAGCACCGGGACAGGGACCCTGTCGTACGAGCAGTACTTC
NA	NA	TRBV4-1	TRBJ1-1	CASGRGGRDTEAFF	TGCGCCAGCGGTCGGGGGGGAAGGGACACTGAAGCTTTCTTT
many	NA	TRBV6-1	TRBJ1-5	CASSVDRSQPQHF	TGTGCCAGCAGTGTAGACAGAAGTCAGCCCCAGCATTTT
NA	NA	TRBV6-6	TRBJ2-1	CASSYRASNVDEQFF	TGTGCCAGCAGTTACCGGGCTAGCAACGTCGATGAGCAGTTCTTC
NA	NA	TRBV6-6	TRBJ2-3	CASRATVATDTQYF	TGTGCCAGCAGAGCCACAGTTGCGACAGATACGCAGTATTTT
NA	NA	TRBV18	TRBJ2-5	CASSPYQETQYF	TGTGCCAGCTCACCTTATCAGGAGACCCAGTACTTC
NA	NA	TRBV29-1	TRBJ1-2	CRMHREKSSYTF	TGCAGAATGCACAGGGAGAAGAGTAGCTACACCTTC
many	NA	TRBV7-9	TRBJ2-1	CASSPRVEGGEQFF	TGTGCCAGCAGCCCGAGGGTGGAGGGCGGTGAGCAGTTCTTC
NA	TRBD1	TRBV29-1	TRBJ1-1	CSVLQGLNTEAFF	TGCAGCGTTTTACAGGGGCTGAACACTGAAGCTTTCTTT
once	TRBD2	TRBV30	TRBJ2-3	CAWSRLAGVTDTQYF	TGTGCCTGGAGTCGACTAGCGGGGGTAACAGATACGCAGTATTTT
few	TRBD1	TRBV29-1	TRBJ2-7	CSGGQGLDEQYF	TGCAGCGGGGGACAGGGTCTCGACGAGCAGTACTTC
NA	NA	TRBV15	TRBJ2-6	CATSRDGGLRFSGANVLTF	TGTGCCACCAGCAGAGATGGGGGCCTAAGGTTCTCTGGGGCCAACGTCCTGACTTTC
NA	TRBD1	TRBV19	TRBJ1-2	CASSIGRQGGNGYTF	TGTGCCAGTAGTATAGGACGACAGGGCGGGAATGGCTACACCTTC
NA	NA	TRBV2	TRBJ1-2	CASSEARLYGYTF	TGTGCCAGCAGTGAAGCGCGACTCTATGGCTACACCTTC
NA	TRBD1	TRBV7-9	TRBJ1-6	CASSLMGQANSPLHF	TGTGCCAGCAGCTTAATGGGACAGGCAAATTCACCCCTCCACTTT
NA	NA	TRBV5-1	TRBJ1-3	CASSLDGNTIYF	TGCGCCAGCAGCTTGGATGGAAACACCATATATTTT